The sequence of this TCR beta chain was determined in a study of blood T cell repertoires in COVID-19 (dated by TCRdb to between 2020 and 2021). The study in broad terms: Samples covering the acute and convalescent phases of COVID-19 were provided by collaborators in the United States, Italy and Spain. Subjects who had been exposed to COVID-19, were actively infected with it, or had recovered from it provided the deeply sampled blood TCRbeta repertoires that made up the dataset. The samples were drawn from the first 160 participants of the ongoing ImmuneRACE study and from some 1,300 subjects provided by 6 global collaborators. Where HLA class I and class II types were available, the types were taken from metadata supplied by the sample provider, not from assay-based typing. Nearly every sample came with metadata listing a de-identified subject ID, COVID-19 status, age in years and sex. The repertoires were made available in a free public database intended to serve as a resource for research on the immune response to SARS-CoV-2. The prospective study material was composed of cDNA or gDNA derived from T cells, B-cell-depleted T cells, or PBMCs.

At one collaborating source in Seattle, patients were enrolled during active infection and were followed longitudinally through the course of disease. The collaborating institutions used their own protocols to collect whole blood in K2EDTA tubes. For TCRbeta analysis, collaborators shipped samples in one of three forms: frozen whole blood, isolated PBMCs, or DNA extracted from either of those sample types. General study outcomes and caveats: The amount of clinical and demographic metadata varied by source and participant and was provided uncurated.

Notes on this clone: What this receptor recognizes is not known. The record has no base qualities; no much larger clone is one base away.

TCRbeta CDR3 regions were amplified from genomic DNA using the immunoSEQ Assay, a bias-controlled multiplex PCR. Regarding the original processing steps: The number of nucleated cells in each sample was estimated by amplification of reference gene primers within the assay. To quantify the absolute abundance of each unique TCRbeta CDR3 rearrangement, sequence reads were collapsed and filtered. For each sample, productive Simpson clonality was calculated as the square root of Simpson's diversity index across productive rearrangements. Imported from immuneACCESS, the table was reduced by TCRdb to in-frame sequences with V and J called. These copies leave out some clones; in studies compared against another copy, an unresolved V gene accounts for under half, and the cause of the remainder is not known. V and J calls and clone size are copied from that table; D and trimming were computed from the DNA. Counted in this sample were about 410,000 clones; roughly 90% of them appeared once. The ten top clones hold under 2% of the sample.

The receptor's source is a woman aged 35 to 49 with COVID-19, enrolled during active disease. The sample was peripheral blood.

The CDR3 region has the sequence CASSPEKTSGYTF. The nucleotide sequence is TGTGCCAGCAGTCCCGAGAAGACTTCTGGCTACACCTTC. In this chain, TRBV2 is recombined with TRBJ1-2, with the D segment identity uncertain. The CDR3 contains 13 residues, cysteine and phenylalanine counted. Of the read, only the CDR3 DNA is kept; its 39 bases are in frame from base 1. Sequences SNHLY (CDR1) and FYNNEI (CDR2) are obtained from the germline V gene. V loses 5 bases, J loses 7 bases, and the germline ends lie 14 bases apart.